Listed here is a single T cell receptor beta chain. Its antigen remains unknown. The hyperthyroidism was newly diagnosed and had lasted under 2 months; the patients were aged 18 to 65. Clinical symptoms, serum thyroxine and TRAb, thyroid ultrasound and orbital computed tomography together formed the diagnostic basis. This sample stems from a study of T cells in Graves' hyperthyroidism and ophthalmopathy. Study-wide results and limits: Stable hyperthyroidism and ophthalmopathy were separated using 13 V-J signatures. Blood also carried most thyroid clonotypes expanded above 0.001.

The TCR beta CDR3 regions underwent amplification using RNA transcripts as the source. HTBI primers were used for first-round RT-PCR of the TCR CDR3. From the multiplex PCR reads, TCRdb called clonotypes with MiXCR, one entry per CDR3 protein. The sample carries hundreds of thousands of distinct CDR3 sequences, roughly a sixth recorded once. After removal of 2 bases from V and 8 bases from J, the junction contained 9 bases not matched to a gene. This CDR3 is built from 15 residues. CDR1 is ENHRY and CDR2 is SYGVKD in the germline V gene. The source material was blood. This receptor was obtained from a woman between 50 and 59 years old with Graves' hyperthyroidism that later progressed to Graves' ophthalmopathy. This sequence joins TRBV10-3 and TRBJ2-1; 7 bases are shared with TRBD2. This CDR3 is CAISEIPRGNDEQFF. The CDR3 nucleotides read TGTGCCATCAGTGAGATTCCGCGGGGGAACGATGAGCAGTTCTTC.